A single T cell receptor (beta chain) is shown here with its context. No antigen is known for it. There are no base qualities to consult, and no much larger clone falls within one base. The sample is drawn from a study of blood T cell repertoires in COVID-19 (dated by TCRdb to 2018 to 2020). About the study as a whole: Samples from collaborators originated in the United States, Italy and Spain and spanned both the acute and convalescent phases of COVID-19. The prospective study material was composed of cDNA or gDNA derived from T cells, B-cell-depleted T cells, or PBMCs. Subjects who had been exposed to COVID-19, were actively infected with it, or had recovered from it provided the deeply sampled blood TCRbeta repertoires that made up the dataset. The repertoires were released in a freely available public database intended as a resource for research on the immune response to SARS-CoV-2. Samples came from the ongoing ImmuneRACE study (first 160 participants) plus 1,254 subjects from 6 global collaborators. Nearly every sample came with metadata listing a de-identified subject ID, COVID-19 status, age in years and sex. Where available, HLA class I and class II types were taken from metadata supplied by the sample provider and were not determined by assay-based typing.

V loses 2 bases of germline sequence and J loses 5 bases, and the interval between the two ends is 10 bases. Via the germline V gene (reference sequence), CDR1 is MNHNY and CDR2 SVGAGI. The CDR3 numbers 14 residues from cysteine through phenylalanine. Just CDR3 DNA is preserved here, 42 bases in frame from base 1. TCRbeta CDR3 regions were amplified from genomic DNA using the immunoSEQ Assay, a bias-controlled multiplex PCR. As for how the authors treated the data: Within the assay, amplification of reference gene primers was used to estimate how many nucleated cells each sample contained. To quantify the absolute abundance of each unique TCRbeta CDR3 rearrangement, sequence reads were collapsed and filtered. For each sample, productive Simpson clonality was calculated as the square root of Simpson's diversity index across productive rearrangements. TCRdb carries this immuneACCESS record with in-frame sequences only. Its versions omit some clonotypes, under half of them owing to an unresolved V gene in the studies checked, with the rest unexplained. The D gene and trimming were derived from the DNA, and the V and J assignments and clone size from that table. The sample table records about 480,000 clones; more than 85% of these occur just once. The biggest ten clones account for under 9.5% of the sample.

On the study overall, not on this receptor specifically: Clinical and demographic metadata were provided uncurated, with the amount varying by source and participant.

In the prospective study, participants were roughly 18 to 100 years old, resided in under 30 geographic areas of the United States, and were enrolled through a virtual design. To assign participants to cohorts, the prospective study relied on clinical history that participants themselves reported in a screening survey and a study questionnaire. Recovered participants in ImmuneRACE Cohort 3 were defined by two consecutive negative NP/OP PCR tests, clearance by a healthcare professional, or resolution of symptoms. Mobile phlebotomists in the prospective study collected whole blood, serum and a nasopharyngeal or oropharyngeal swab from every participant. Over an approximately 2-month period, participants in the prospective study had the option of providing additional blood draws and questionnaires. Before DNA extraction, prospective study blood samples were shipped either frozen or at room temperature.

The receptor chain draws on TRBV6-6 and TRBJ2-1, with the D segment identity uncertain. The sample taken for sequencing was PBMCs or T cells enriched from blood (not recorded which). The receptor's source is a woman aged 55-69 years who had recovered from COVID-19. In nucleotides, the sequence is TGTGCCAGCAGTTACCTTTCCTCAGACAATGAGCAGTTCTTC. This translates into CASSYLSSDNEQFF.